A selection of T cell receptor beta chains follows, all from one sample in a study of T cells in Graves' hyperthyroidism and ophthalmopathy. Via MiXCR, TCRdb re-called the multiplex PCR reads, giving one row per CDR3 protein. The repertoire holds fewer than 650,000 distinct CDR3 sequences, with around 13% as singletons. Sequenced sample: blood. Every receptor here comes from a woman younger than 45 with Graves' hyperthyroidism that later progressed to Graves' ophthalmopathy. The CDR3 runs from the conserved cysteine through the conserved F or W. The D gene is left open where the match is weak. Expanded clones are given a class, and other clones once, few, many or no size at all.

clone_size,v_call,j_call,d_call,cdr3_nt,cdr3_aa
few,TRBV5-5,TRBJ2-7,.,TGTGCCAGCAGCTTACGACAGGAAACAACCTACGAGCAGTACTTC,CASSLRQETTYEQYF
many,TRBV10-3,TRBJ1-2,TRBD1,TGTGCCATCAGCAGGGACAGGGCTAACTATGGCTACACCTTC,CAISRDRANYGYTF
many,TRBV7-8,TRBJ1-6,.,TGTGCCAGCAGCTCCCCCGGACAGTATAATTCACCCCTCCACTTT,CASSSPGQYNSPLHF
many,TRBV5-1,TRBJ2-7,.,TGCGCCAGCAGCTCGGGCCACAGGAGTCTCTACGAGCAGTACTTC,CASSSGHRSLYEQYF
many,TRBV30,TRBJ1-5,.,TGTGCCTGGAGTGTACGAGTGGCGGGGAGCAATCAGCCCCAGCATTTT,CAWSVRVAGSNQPQHF
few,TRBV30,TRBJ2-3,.,TGTGCCTGGGATCCACAGGGCCCTGGGCCCCACACAGATACGCAGTATTTT,CAWDPQGPGPHTDTQYF
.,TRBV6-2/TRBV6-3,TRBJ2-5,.,TGTGCCAGCAGCCTTCCCGGGACGGGATTACCAGAGACCCAGTACTTC,CASSLPGTGLPETQYF
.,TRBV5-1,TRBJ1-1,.,TGCGCCAGCAGCAAAAGCCGGGACACGTTTAACTCTGAAGCTTTCTTT,CASSKSRDTFNSEAFF
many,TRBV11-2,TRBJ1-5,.,TGTGCCAGCAGCTTAGACACAGTCTCTGGCAATCAGCCCCAGCATTTT,CASSLDTVSGNQPQHF
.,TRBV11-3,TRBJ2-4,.,TGTGCCAGCAGCTTATTCCCTCAGGGAAACATTCAGTACTTC,CASSLFPQGNIQYF
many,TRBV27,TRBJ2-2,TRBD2,TGTGCCAGCAGTGTCACTAGCGAGGCCACCGGGGAGCTGTTTTTT,CASSVTSEATGELFF
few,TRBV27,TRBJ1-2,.,TGTGCCAGCAGTTTTAGGCGGGGCTATGGCTACACCTTC,CASSFRRGYGYTF
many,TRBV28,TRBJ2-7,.,TGTGCCAGCAGCCCACGCAGCGGCTTAGGCCCCAACGAGCAGTACTTC,CASSPRSGLGPNEQYF
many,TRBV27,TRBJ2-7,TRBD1,TGTGCCAGCACCCCCCTCGGGACAGGGGCCTACGAGCAGTACTTC,CASTPLGTGAYEQYF
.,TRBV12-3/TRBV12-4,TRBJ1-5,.,TGTGCCAGCAGATGGGACGAACGGCAGCCCCAGCATTTT,CASRWDERQPQHF
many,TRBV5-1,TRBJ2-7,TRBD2,TGCGCCAGCAGCTTGAGCCTAGCGGGAGCAGGCGAGCAGTACTTC,CASSLSLAGAGEQYF
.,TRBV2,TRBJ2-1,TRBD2,TGTGCCAGCAGTGACGGGACTAGCGGGAAGTACAATGAGCAGTTCTTC,CASSDGTSGKYNEQFF
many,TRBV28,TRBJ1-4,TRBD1,TGTGCCAGCAGTTCGACCGGGACAGGAGGACTGGAACTGTTTTTT,CASSSTGTGGLELFF
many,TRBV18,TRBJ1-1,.,TGTGCCAGCTCACCGCTCGCAACGAACACTGAAGCTTTCTTT,CASSPLATNTEAFF
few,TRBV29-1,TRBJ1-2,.,TGCAGCGTTCGCGAAAGGGGATATGGCTACACCTTC,CSVRERGYGYTF
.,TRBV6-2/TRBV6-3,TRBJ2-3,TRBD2,TGTGCCAGCAGTTACCGGACTAGCGGGAGGGCCATAGATACGCAGTATTTT,CASSYRTSGRAIDTQYF
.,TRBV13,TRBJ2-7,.,TGTGCCAGCAGCCCCCCCCGTGTGGGGGTTCCCTACGAGCAGTACTTC,CASSPPRVGVPYEQYF
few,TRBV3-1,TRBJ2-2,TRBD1,TGTGCCAGCAGCCAGTCGGGACAGCACACCGGGGAGCTGTTTTTT,CASSQSGQHTGELFF
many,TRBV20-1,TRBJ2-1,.,TGCAGTGCTAGAGTAGGTCTACCTCTGGGGTCGGCCAATGAGCAGTTCTTC,CSARVGLPLGSANEQFF
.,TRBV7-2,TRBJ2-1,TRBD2,TGTGCCAGCAGCTTAGTGCGCGGGAGCTCCAATGAGCAGTTCTTC,CASSLVRGSSNEQFF
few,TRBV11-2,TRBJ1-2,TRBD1,TGTGCCAGCAGCATTTCCCCGGGACAGGGGTATGGCTACACCTTC,CASSISPGQGYGYTF
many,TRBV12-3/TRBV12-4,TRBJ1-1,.,TGTGCCAGCAGTCCCGCCTGGTGGAGAAACACTGAAGCTTTCTTT,CASSPAWWRNTEAFF
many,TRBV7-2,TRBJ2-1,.,TGTGCCAGCAGCTGGACCCGGGACACCAACAATGAGCAGTTCTTC,CASSWTRDTNNEQFF
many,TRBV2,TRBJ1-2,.,TGTGCCAGCGGTGTAGGGCAACAGAATGGCTACACCTTC,CASGVGQQNGYTF
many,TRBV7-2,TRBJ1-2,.,TGTGCCAGCAGCTTAGGGTTGCGTGACACCTTC,CASSLGLRDTF
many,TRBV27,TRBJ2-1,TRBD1,TGTGCCAGCAGGATATCAGGGGGCCATGAGCAGTTCTTC,CASRISGGHEQFF
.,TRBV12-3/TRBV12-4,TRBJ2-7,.,TGTGCCAGCAGTACCGCCCGGGGCTCCTACGAGCAGTGCTTC,CASSTARGSYEQCF
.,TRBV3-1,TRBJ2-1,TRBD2,TGTGCCAGCAGCCCCGACGCCGGGACTAGCGACTACAATGAGCAGTTCTTC,CASSPDAGTSDYNEQFF
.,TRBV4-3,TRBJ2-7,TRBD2,TGCGCCAGCAGCCAAGCGGGAGGGGGGACTTACGAGCAGTACTTC,CASSQAGGGTYEQYF
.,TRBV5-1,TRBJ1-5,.,TGCGCCAGCAGCTTTGGGCCCAATCAGGCCCAGCATTTT,CASSFGPNQAQHF
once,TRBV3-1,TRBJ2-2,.,TGTGCCAGCAGCCAAGAGGAGTTCCGGCTGTTTTTT,CASSQEEFRLFF
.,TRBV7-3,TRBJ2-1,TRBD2,TGTGCCAGCAGCTTATTTATCCTAGCGGGGAGCTCCTACAATGAGCAGTTCTTC,CASSLFILAGSSYNEQFF
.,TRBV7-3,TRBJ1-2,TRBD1,TGTGCCAGCAGCCCGAGCTCGACAGGGGGCTATGGCTACACCTTC,CASSPSSTGGYGYTF
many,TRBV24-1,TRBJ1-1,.,TGTGCCACCAGTGATTCGTCCGGGGGCGCGGGCACTGAAGCTTTCTTT,CATSDSSGGAGTEAFF
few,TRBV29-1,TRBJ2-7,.,TGCAGCGTCGTTTCCAGACAGCGCCAAGGCACCTACGAGCAGTACTTC,CSVVSRQRQGTYEQYF
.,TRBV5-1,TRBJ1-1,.,TGCGCCAGCAGCCCTGCGCAGGGGAATGACGCTGAAGCTTTCTTT,CASSPAQGNDAEAFF
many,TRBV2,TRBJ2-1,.,TGTGCCAGCAGTGATTGGGAGGACGATGAGCAGTTCTTC,CASSDWEDDEQFF